One and the same sample provided the 13 T cell receptor beta chains below, sequenced in a study of cytomegalovirus exposure and HLA in healthy donors. PCR used 60 Vbeta primers and 13 Jbeta primers. Repertoires were generated with immunoSEQ multiplex PCR, while TCRdb's copy carries only in-frame clones and drops some. The table shows some 170,000 clones, with 65% to 80% occurring only once. Sequencing was carried out using PBMCs. The receptor source for this set is a woman aged 50 to 60 in good health and CMV-seropositive.

V usage is TRBV2 and J usage is TRBJ2-3, with a tentative D call TRBD1 (6 bases). Trimming took 3 bases from V and 6 from J, leaving 16 bases between them. The CDR3 consists of 15 residues. Germline CDR1 is SNHLY and CDR2 is FYNNEI. CDR3 sequence (DNA): TGTGCCAGCAGTGACGGACAGTTGGTTATGGATACGCAGTATTTT. Translation: CASSDGQLVMDTQYF.

This sequence joins TRBV27 and TRBJ1-2, with 9 bases matching TRBD1. This CDR3 region has 13 residues. Germline V gene sequence: CDR1 MNHEY, CDR2 SMNVEV (reference sequence). V was clipped by 6 bases and J by 7 bases; unmatched bases: 6. The CDR3 bases are TGTGCCAGCAGAACAGGGGGCGCAACTGGCTACACCTTC. Translated, it gives CASRTGGATGYTF.

The rearrangement joins TRBV15 to TRBJ2-5, with TRBD2 as a possible D gene (6 bases). Germline values: CDR1 LNHNV, CDR2 YYDKDF (reference sequence). CDR3 size: 13 residues. With 8 bases removed from V and 2 bases from J, the gap between germline ends came to 12 bases. The CDR3 coding sequence is TGTGCCACCGCAGCAGGAGGGCAAGAGACCCAGTACTTC. This translates into CATAAGGQETQYF.

The chain is built from TRBV27 and TRBJ1-4; D unclear. V dropped 5 bases and J dropped 3 bases, with 16 bases sitting between them. The CDR3 contains 16 residues. Germline V gene sequence: CDR1 MNHEY, CDR2 SMNVEV (reference sequence). This CDR3 reads CASSPHLKGANEKLFF. Written as DNA, the CDR3 is TGTGCCAGCAGTCCCCATTTGAAGGGAGCTAATGAAAAACTGTTTTTT.

This clone was seen more than once but under ten times. The chain recombines TRBV19 with TRBJ1-5, with D maybe TRBD1 (6 bases). The CDR3 is 15 residues long. V lost 2 bases and J 3 bases, leaving 11 bases between the germline ends. Germline V gene lookup returns CDR1 LNHDA and CDR2 SQIVND (reference sequence). The CDR3 nucleotides read TGTGCCAGTAGTATACAGGACAGTTTCAATCAGCCCCAGCATTTT. The encoded protein is CASSIQDSFNQPQHF.

This clone was seen more than once but under ten times. The genes are TRBV4-1 and TRBJ1-4; D is perhaps TRBD1 (6 bases). The length of the CDR3 is 14 residues. V was pared by 3 bases and J by 7 bases, with 12 bases between. Germline V lookup: CDR1 MGHRA, CDR2 YSYEKL. This chain's CDR3 is CASSQAGAGEKLFF. The CDR3 nucleotides read TGCGCCAGCAGCCAGGCAGGGGCGGGTGAAAAACTGTTTTTT.

The chain carries TRBV5-1 and TRBJ2-3, with D tentatively TRBD2 (6 bases). This CDR3 spans 14 amino acids. The V end lost 0 bases, the J end lost 8 bases, and 13 bases lay between the germline ends. The germline CDR1 and CDR2 sequences are SGHRS and YFSETQ. The CDR3 sequence: CASSLVAEGGTQYF. DNA for the CDR3: TGCGCCAGCAGCTTGGTGGCGGAGGGCGGTACGCAGTATTTT.

V and J are TRBV10-3 and TRBJ1-2; D not resolved. V was clipped by 0 bases and J by 0 bases, with 11 bases between them. This CDR3 has 16 residues. Per the germline V gene, CDR1 is ENHRY and CDR2 is SYGVKD. Here the CDR3 reads CAISESESEANYGYTF. CDR3 DNA: TGTGCCATCAGTGAGTCTGAGAGTGAAGCTAACTATGGCTACACCTTC.

The rearrangement joins TRBV11-2 to TRBJ2-1, with D perhaps TRBD2 (5 bases). CDR1 is SGHAT and CDR2 is FQNNGV in the germline V gene. There are 13 residues in the CDR3. V gave up 6 bases and J gave up 6 bases, with 12 bases separating them. CDR3 bases: TGTGCCAGCAGTCCCGGACTGGCCAATGAGCAGTTCTTC. Translated: CASSPGLANEQFF.

Here the CDR3 DNA reads TGCGCCAGCAGCCGAGATCCCGGGGAGGGGGCTGAAGCTTTCTTT. Its translation is CASSRDPGEGAEAFF. V is TRBV5-1 and J is TRBJ1-1; the D gene is possibly TRBD1 (6 bases). V lost 4 bases and J 6 bases, leaving 19 bases between the germline ends. The CDR3 length is 15 residues. CDR1 is SGHRS, CDR2 YFSETQ, per germline.

The gene calls are TRBV6-6 and TRBJ2-7; 10 positions agree with TRBD1. The CDR3 runs to 13 residues. The junction had 3 bases not matched to a gene; V was cut back by 5 bases and J by 5 bases. CDR1 and CDR2 (germline): MNHNY, SVGAGI (reference sequence). CDR3 in amino acids: CASSPGQGHEQYF. CDR3 nucleotide sequence: TGTGCCAGCAGTCCGGGACAGGGGCACGAGCAGTACTTC.

The chain uses TRBV5-1 and TRBJ2-5; the match to TRBD2 covers 9 bases. CDR3 length equals 15 residues. V lost 2 bases and J lost 5; bases outside the gene matches: 7. CDR1 and CDR2 from the germline V gene are SGHRS and YFSETQ. The CDR3 sequence is CASSFGGGAEETQYF. The CDR3 nucleotides read TGCGCCAGCAGCTTTGGCGGGGGGGCCGAGGAGACCCAGTACTTC.

This rearrangement joins TRBV10-3 to TRBJ1-2; TRBD1 might be the D (5 bases). Germline CDR1 ENHRY, CDR2 SYGVKD. The CDR3 sequence is 15 residues long. Trimming left V 2 bases short and J 4 bases short, with 14 bases between. The CDR3 spells CAISEVRQGGYGYTF. The CDR3 DNA follows: TGTGCCATCAGTGAGGTGAGGCAGGGCGGCTATGGCTACACCTTC.